This entry lists 10 T cell receptor beta chains sequenced from one sample in a study of naive and memory T cell subsets. Blood and skin TCR RNA was reverse transcribed with alpha and beta constant primers. From the UMI-ligation and nested PCR reads, TCRdb called clonotypes with MiXCR, one entry per CDR3 protein. Among around 18,000 distinct CDR3 sequences listed, more than 9% were seen once. The treatment: skin biopsy from PPD injection site in Mantoux-positive individual. Input was about 1 to 1,100 ng of DNase-treated total RNA without cell sorting. The sample in question was skin, obtained from a tuberculin skin test site. These receptors were taken from an adult in good health.

This clonotype turned up a few times. The chain couples TRBV20-1 to TRBJ1-6; 10 bases align to TRBD1. This CDR3 has 14 amino acids. Germline values: CDR1 DFQATT, CDR2 SNEGSKA (reference sequence). The V segment lost 6 bases and the J segment 6 bases; nucleotides outside the gene matches: 5. CDR3 in amino acids: CSARTGGANSPLHF. For the CDR3, the DNA is TGCAGTGCAAGGACAGGGGGTGCTAATTCACCCCTCCACTTT.

This clonotype was picked up a small number of times. This rearrangement joins TRBV12-3 or TRBV12-4 to TRBJ1-2; D unclear. The V and J ends lost 6 bases and 2 bases respectively, with 10 bases between them. The CDR3 runs to 13 residues. The DNA for the CDR3 is TGTGCCAGCAGGCCACCCTACAACTATGGCTACACCTTC. Its translation is CASRPPYNYGYTF.

This clonotype was observed many times. The CDR3 loop reads CASSSLTGRTF. CDR3 in DNA: TGCGCCAGCAGCTCCCTGACAGGTCGGACCTTC. The chain uses TRBV5-1 and TRBJ1-2, with D tentatively TRBD1 (6 bases). The CDR3 covers 11 residues. With 3 bases removed from V and 14 bases from J, the gap between germline ends came to 14 bases. Germline loops: CDR1 SGHRS, CDR2 YFSETQ.

A few counts support this clonotype. The chain carries TRBV12-3 or TRBV12-4 and TRBJ1-1; D is possibly TRBD1 (6 bases). The length of the CDR3 is 12 residues. Trimming stripped 6 bases from V and 4 bases from J, with 9 bases between. The DNA for the CDR3 is TGTGCCAGCAGACGGACAGCCACTGAAGCTTTCTTT. Translation gives CASRRTATEAFF.

In its sample, this clonotype ranks as medium-sized. This chain connects TRBV6-2 or TRBV6-3 to TRBJ1-1; D gene unclear. Germline assignment: CDR1 MNHEY and CDR2 SVGEGT. The germline V and J ends were trimmed by 0 bases and 11 bases, with 13 bases remaining between them. This CDR3 has 13 residues. CDR3 DNA: TGTGCCAGCAGTTACTCGAATTATGGGGAGGCTTTCTTT. Translated, it gives CASSYSNYGEAFF.

This chain links TRBV10-3 with TRBJ2-5, with TRBD2 matching over 8 bases. The junction had 1 base not matched to a gene; V was cut back by 10 bases and J by 0 bases. Germline V gene sequence: CDR1 ENHRY, CDR2 SYGVKD. The CDR3 sequence is 12 residues long. The CDR3 bases are TGTGCCAGTAGCGGGGACCAAGAGACCCAGTACTTC. Protein: CASSGDQETQYF.

This clonotype has a handful of counts. This sequence joins TRBV11-2 and TRBJ2-3; D unresolved. Germline values: CDR1 SGHAT, CDR2 FQNNGV. The CDR3 runs to 12 residues. Trimming cost V 0 bases and J 10 bases, with 8 bases left between them. This chain's CDR3 is CASSLDRVAQYF. The CDR3 nucleotides read TGTGCCAGCAGCTTAGATAGGGTTGCGCAGTATTTT.

This clonotype was detected a few times. The V call is TRBV23-1, the J call TRBJ2-2, with 10 bases aligning to TRBD2. TRBV23-1 is designated an ORF whose function remains uncertain. After removal of 2 bases from V and 0 bases from J, the junction contained 9 bases not matched to a gene. CDR3 length equals 19 residues. The CDR3: CASSQNRCSGRSNTGELFF. The CDR3, as DNA: TGCGCCAGCAGTCAAAATCGGTGTAGCGGGAGGTCGAACACCGGGGAGCTGTTTTTT.

This clonotype is deemed large. This chain links TRBV7-2 with TRBJ2-3; 9 positions agree with TRBD2. The CDR3 loop spans 16 amino acids. V dropped 0 bases and J dropped 6; count of bases not matched to a gene: 7. Germline CDR1 SGHTA, CDR2 FQGNSA. The CDR3 sequence is CASSLAGGGAGDTQYF. The CDR3 region has the DNA TGTGCCAGCAGCTTAGCCGGCGGGGGGGCAGGGGATACGCAGTATTTT.

A few counts support this clonotype. J is TRBJ2-3 and V is TRBV20-1; TRBD1 agrees at 10 bases. V was pared by 5 bases and J by 2 bases, with 4 bases of the junction left unmatched. This CDR3 has 14 residues. Germline V gene sequence: CDR1 DFQATT, CDR2 SNEGSKA (reference sequence). CDR3 coding DNA: TGCAGTGCTCGTCGACAGGGGGCCACAGATACGCAGTATTTT. It codes for CSARRQGATDTQYF.